This entry lists 18 T cell receptor beta chains sequenced from one sample in a study of T cell responses to AZD1222 COVID-19 vaccine. Generated by immunoSEQ multiplex PCR, the TCRdb table keeps only in-frame clones and is missing some. The sample contains about 120,000 clones, approximately 90% of which appear only once. Specimen: peripheral blood, collected on day 0 of AZD1222 vaccination. These receptors originate from an adult in good health.

This clone was observed once. This chain connects TRBV7-2 to TRBJ1-4; D possibly corresponds to TRBD1 (6 bases). CDR1 is SGHTA and CDR2 is FQGNSA in the germline V gene. Trimming left V 5 bases short and J 8 bases short, with 18 bases between. CDR3 size: 15 residues. As DNA, the CDR3 is TGTGCCAGCAGCCCCCGGGGGCCGCCCACCGAAAAACTGTTTTTT. Translation gives CASSPRGPPTEKLFF.

The chain is built from TRBV18 and TRBJ2-7; possible D gene TRBD2, 5 bases. The CDR3 has 13 residues. With 6 bases removed from V and 5 bases from J, the gap between germline ends came to 14 bases. CDR1 and CDR2 from the germline V gene are KGHSH and LQKENI. This CDR3 reads CASSGDAQNEQYF. Written as DNA, the CDR3 is TGTGCCAGCTCGGGAGACGCGCAAAACGAGCAGTACTTC.

This clone has only one observation. The chain recombines TRBV18 with TRBJ1-1; 7 nucleotides align to TRBD1. CDR1 and CDR2 from the germline V gene are KGHSH and LQKENI. V was clipped by 6 bases and J by 10 bases; unmatched bases: 8. The CDR3 loop spans 12 amino acids. Here the CDR3 DNA reads TGTGCCAGCTCCGAAAAGGGGGCGATAGCTTTCTTT. Its protein product is CASSEKGAIAFF.

The chain joins TRBV7-3 to TRBJ1-1; no definite D call. Trimming shortened V by 3 bases and J by 5 bases, and 10 bases separated the two germline ends. CDR3 length equals 13 residues. The germline gives CDR1 SGHTA, CDR2 FQGTGA. CDR3 DNA sequence: TGTGCCAGCAGCTTGATAAAGGGAACTGAAGCTTTCTTT. It codes for CASSLIKGTEAFF.

This clone was counted a few times. The rearrangement links TRBV25-1 to TRBJ1-5; no clear D gene. The CDR3 contains 13 residues. Per the germline V gene, CDR1 is MGHDK and CDR2 is SYGVNS. Trimming removed 0 bases at V and 2 bases at J, with 2 bases between. In DNA, the CDR3 is TGTGCCAGCAGTGAATACGGCAATCAGCCCCAGCATTTT. Translating it yields CASSEYGNQPQHF.

The gene calls are TRBV6-5 and TRBJ2-1; 9 bases match TRBD2. The CDR3 is 14 amino acids. J lost 10 bases, V lost 7 bases, and 11 bases had no gene match. Per the germline V gene, CDR1 is MNHEY and CDR2 is SVGAGI. This chain's CDR3 is CASTWGGGAGEQFF. CDR3 nucleotide sequence: TGTGCCAGCACCTGGGGCGGGGGGGCCGGAGAGCAGTTCTTC.

The chain employs TRBV7-9 and TRBJ1-3; no clear D gene. Trimming shortened V by 2 bases and J by 4 bases, and 12 bases separated the two germline ends. Germline V gene sequence: CDR1 SEHNR, CDR2 FQNEAQ (reference sequence). This CDR3 has 15 residues. The CDR3 region is CASSLPRRLGNTIYF. The CDR3, as DNA: TGTGCCAGCAGCTTACCCCGGAGGCTGGGAAACACCATATATTTT.

The chain recombines TRBV12-3 or TRBV12-4 with TRBJ2-5; 10 bases map to TRBD2. CDR3 length equals 13 residues. Unmatched junction bases numbered 3, after V lost 8 bases and J lost 3 bases. CDR3 loop: CASLAGVKETQYF. The CDR3, as DNA: TGTGCCAGCCTAGCGGGGGTCAAAGAGACCCAGTACTTC.

The chain uses TRBV11-2 and TRBJ1-6; D may be TRBD1 (5 bases). The CDR3 length is 18 residues. Trimming left V 5 bases short and J 7 bases short, with 24 bases between. Germline V gives CDR1 SGHAT, CDR2 FQNNGV. This CDR3 reads CASSTSAQDTRLNSPLHF. DNA for the CDR3: TGTGCCAGCAGCACGAGTGCACAGGACACGAGATTGAATTCACCCCTCCACTTT.

The chain links TRBV4-1 to TRBJ2-7; possibly TRBD2 for D (6 bases). The V end lost 0 bases, the J end lost 2 bases, and 17 bases lay between the germline ends. Germline V gene sequence: CDR1 MGHRA, CDR2 YSYEKL. The CDR3 has 17 residues. CDR3 in DNA: TGCGCCAGCAGCCAAGAGACGGGGGACTGGGGAGCCTACGAGCAGTACTTC. Translated, it gives CASSQETGDWGAYEQYF.

The chain recombines TRBV19 with TRBJ1-4, with no clear D. V was clipped by 9 bases and J by 8 bases, with 16 bases between them. The CDR3 has 13 amino acids. Germline V gene sequence: CDR1 LNHDA, CDR2 SQIVND (reference sequence). CDR3 bases: TGTGCCAGCCGGTCGAACACCGGAGAAAAACTGTTTTTT. Translated, it gives CASRSNTGEKLFF.

This clone was found a few times. This sequence joins TRBV27 and TRBJ2-7, with a weak D call TRBD2 (5 bases). CDR3 length equals 17 residues. Germline V gene data show CDR1 as MNHEY and CDR2 as SMNVEV (reference sequence). Trimming removed 3 bases from V and 0 bases from J, with 18 bases in between. The DNA of the CDR3 is TGTGCCAGCAGTTTTAAGGCGGGCAGGCTAAGCTCCTACGAGCAGTACTTC. Translation: CASSFKAGRLSSYEQYF.

This rearrangement joins TRBV4-1 to TRBJ2-7, with 11 bases matching TRBD1. Losses at the gene ends were 5 bases for V and 4 bases for J; bases not matched to a gene: 7. Germline V gene lookup returns CDR1 MGHRA and CDR2 YSYEKL. This CDR3 spans 15 amino acids. CDR3: CASSSTGTGGYEQYF. The CDR3 DNA reads TGCGCCAGCAGCTCTACCGGGACAGGGGGATACGAGCAGTACTTC.

The CDR3 here is CASAQMAAQETQYF. The CDR3 region has the DNA TGTGCCAGTGCCCAAATGGCGGCCCAAGAGACCCAGTACTTC. This chain joins TRBV19 and TRBJ2-5; D uncertain. V lost 8 bases and J 1 base, leaving 14 bases between the germline ends. This CDR3 spans 14 amino acids. Germline V CDR1 and CDR2: LNHDA, SQIVND (reference sequence).

The chain is built from TRBV7-8 and TRBJ2-5, with a possible D match to TRBD2 (6 bases). The CDR3 sequence is 13 residues long. Germline V CDR1 and CDR2: SGHVS, FQNEAQ. The V gene lost 3 bases and the J gene lost 5 bases, with 10 bases spanning the gap. CDR3: CASSLEGSETQYF. The CDR3 DNA sequence: TGTGCCAGCAGCTTGGAGGGCTCGGAGACCCAGTACTTC.

V usage is TRBV9 and J usage is TRBJ2-5; D not resolved. The V gene lost 1 base and the J gene lost 5 bases, with 9 bases spanning the gap. The germline V gene encodes CDR1 SGDLS and CDR2 YYNGEE. The CDR3 covers 13 residues. The CDR3 reads CASSVFDSETQYF. CDR3 sequence (DNA): TGTGCCAGCAGCGTATTCGACTCGGAGACCCAGTACTTC.

J is TRBJ2-5 and V is TRBV6-1, with TRBD2 matching over 8 bases. CDR1 is MNHNS, CDR2 SASEGT, per germline. The J segment lost 13 bases and the V segment lost 2 bases, leaving 12 bases of the junction unmatched. CDR3 length: 14 residues. DNA for the CDR3: TGTGCCAGCAGTGAATCGGCGATAGCGGGGTCCGGGTACTTC. Protein product: CASSESAIAGSGYF.

This clone was found once. The chain is built from TRBV18 and TRBJ1-1; D gene uncertain. The CDR3 spans 15 residues. Germline lookup yields CDR1 KGHSH and CDR2 LQKENI. V dropped 1 base and J dropped 5 bases, with 14 bases sitting between them. The CDR3 loop reads CASSPREILGTEAFF. DNA of the CDR3: TGTGCCAGCTCACCACGAGAGATATTAGGGACTGAAGCTTTCTTT.